This paragraph covers one TCR beta chain sequence. The sample is drawn from a study of OX40 agonist ivuxolimab in advanced cancers. The length of the CDR3 is 14 residues. The germline V gene encodes CDR1 SEHNR and CDR2 FQNEAQ (reference sequence). The ends were cut back, 5 bases at V and 1 base at J, with 11 bases in the middle. Profiled with immunoSEQ multiplex PCR; TCRdb holds only in-frame clones, not every one. The sample holds approximately 100,000 clones, about 91% seen once. The rearrangement joins TRBV7-9 to TRBJ1-1, with D perhaps matching TRBD1 (5 bases). The sequencing here drew on CD4+ or CD8+ T cells sorted from blood, taken in a trial of the OX40 agonist ivuxolimab. The source of this sequence is an adult with an advanced solid tumor such as melanoma, head and neck, liver or kidney cancer. CDR3 DNA sequence: TGTGCCAGCAGCCCAGACGACAGGAACACTGAAGCTTTCTTT. This translates into CASSPDDRNTEAFF. The full variable domain, rest sourced from reference TRBV7-9 and TRBJ1-1, is DTGVSQNPRHKITKRGQNVTFRCDPISEHNRLYWYRQTLGQGPEFLTYFQNEAQLEKSRLLSDRFSAERPKGSFSTLEIQRTEQGDSAMYLCASSPDDRNTEAFFGQGTRLTVV.